Listed here are 16 T cell receptor beta chains from one sample, sequenced in a study of blood T cell repertoires in COVID-19. Assay: immunoSEQ multiplex PCR; the TCRdb copy retains only in-frame clones and omits some. The sample lists over 200,000 clones; 80% to 90% were seen once. Sequenced material: peripheral blood. The receptors derive from a man aged 35 to 55 with active or convalescent COVID-19.

The chain is built from TRBV7-6 and TRBJ2-7; 11 nucleotides match TRBD1. J was trimmed by 6 bases and V by 1 base; bases with no gene match: 17. From germline, CDR1 is SGHVS and CDR2 FNYEAQ. This CDR3 is 19 amino acids long. Written as DNA, the CDR3 is TGTGCCAGCAGCTTAGGGTGGCCACCCGTAGGACAGGGGGCGTCCGAGCAGTACTTC. Translation gives CASSLGWPPVGQGASEQYF.

CDR3 DNA: TGTGCCAGCAGCCAGGGACAGTTCAATTCACCCCTCCACTTT. Translation gives CASSQGQFNSPLHF. This chain connects TRBV5-8 to TRBJ1-6; 7 bases are shared with TRBD1. With 4 bases clipped from V and 7 bases from J, the junction kept 5 bases outside the gene matches. Per germline, CDR1 SGHTS and CDR2 YDEGEE. This CDR3 contains 14 residues.

The chain links TRBV30 to TRBJ1-5; possibly TRBD1 for D (6 bases). V dropped 5 bases and J dropped 6 bases, with 11 bases sitting between them. The germline CDR1 and CDR2 sequences are GTSNPN and SVGIG (reference sequence). CDR3 length: 12 residues. For the CDR3, the DNA is TGTGCCTGGGGGGGGGCGGGTCAGCCCCAGCATTTT. Protein product: CAWGGAGQPQHF.

The rearrangement uses TRBV3-1 (or the pseudogene TRBV3-2) and TRBJ1-6; D is unresolved. CDR1 and CDR2 from the germline V gene are LGHDT and YNNKEL (reference sequence). The germline V and J ends were trimmed by 1 base and 13 bases, with 11 bases remaining between them. This CDR3 comprises 13 residues. CDR3 region: CASSQGRGHPLHF. CDR3 in DNA: TGTGCCAGCAGCCAAGGGAGAGGTCACCCCCTCCACTTT.

This clone was seen only a few times. The chain employs TRBV12-3 or TRBV12-4 and TRBJ1-5, with D unresolved. There are 11 residues in the CDR3. Trimming removed 6 bases at V and 3 bases at J, with 3 bases between. The CDR3 nucleotides read TGTGCCAGCAGCCTCAATCAGCCCCAGCATTTT. It translates to CASSLNQPQHF.

V and J are TRBV25-1 and TRBJ1-3, with D possibly being TRBD1 (6 bases). CDR3 length: 18 residues. Germline V CDR1 and CDR2: MGHDK, SYGVNS. The germline V and J ends were trimmed by 6 bases and 4 bases, with 25 bases remaining between them. CDR3 in DNA: TGTGCCAGCAGGCCGACCCTGCTGACAGGTAGAGAAGGAAACACCATATATTTT. Protein sequence: CASRPTLLTGREGNTIYF.

The chain joins TRBV4-2 to TRBJ1-2; possible D gene TRBD1, 5 bases. The CDR3 contains 14 residues. Germline values: CDR1 LGHNA, CDR2 YNFKEQ. The V and J ends lost 4 bases and 8 bases respectively, with 17 bases between them. CDR3 in DNA: TGTGCCAGCAGCCCACCTGGGGCAGGGCGAGGCTACACCTTC. It codes for CASSPPGAGRGYTF.

The genes are TRBV19 and TRBJ2-7, with TRBD2 matching over 8 bases. The CDR3 runs 15 residues. V lost 2 bases and J lost 4; bases outside the gene matches: 7. Looked up from germline, CDR1 is LNHDA and CDR2 is SQIVND (reference sequence). Here the CDR3 DNA reads TGTGCCAGTAGTATATATCGGGGGGGTGGGTACGAGCAGTACTTC. Residues: CASSIYRGGGYEQYF.

V is TRBV7-8 and J is TRBJ1-5, with TRBD1 matching 7 bases. The CDR3 has 16 residues. The germline V gene has CDR1 SGHVS and CDR2 FQNEAQ. V was pared by 1 base and J by 3 bases, with 6 bases of the junction left unmatched. The DNA of the CDR3 is TGTGCCAGCAGCTTAGAAGGGGGCATGTCCAATCAGCCCCAGCATTTT. The encoded protein is CASSLEGGMSNQPQHF.

The J gene is TRBJ2-3, the V gene TRBV5-1; TRBD2 aligns across 15 bases. Germline CDR1 reads SGHRS; CDR2 reads YFSETQ. The CDR3 runs 16 residues. V trimming: 7 bases; J trimming: 5 bases; junction bases outside the gene matches: 8. CDR3 loop: CASQLPGLAGGDTQYF. The CDR3 DNA reads TGCGCCAGCCAGCTTCCGGGACTAGCGGGGGGAGATACGCAGTATTTT.

The V call is TRBV5-4, the J call TRBJ2-1; 11 bases are a match to TRBD2. J gave up 7 bases and V 3 bases, and 9 bases lay outside the gene matches. Germline-derived CDR1 and CDR2 are SGHNT and YYREEE (reference sequence). CDR3 length: 16 residues. In DNA form, the CDR3 reads TGTGCCAGCAGCTCATCACTAGCGGGGGCGAATAATGAGCAGTTCTTC. Translation gives CASSSSLAGANNEQFF. Supplemented by reference TRBV5-4 and TRBJ2-1, the full variable domain reads ETGVTQSPTHLIKTRGQQVTLRCSSQSGHNTVSWYQQALGQGPQFIFQYYREEENGRGNFPPRFSGLQFPNYSSELNVNALELDDSALYLCASSSSLAGANNEQFFGPGTRLTVL.

The chain recombines TRBV28 with TRBJ1-3; the D gene is possibly TRBD1 (5 bases). V was trimmed by 8 bases and J by 9 bases, leaving 14 bases between them. Germline V lookup: CDR1 MDHEN, CDR2 SYDVKM. The CDR3 is 12 amino acids. CDR3 sequence (DNA): TGTGCCAGCTCTACAGGTTCCAGCACCATATATTTT. It specifies CASSTGSSTIYF.

This clone was recorded only once. The V gene is TRBV6-1, the J gene TRBJ1-1; D perhaps matches TRBD1 (6 bases). This CDR3 is 18 amino acids long. Germline CDR1 is MNHNS and CDR2 is SASEGT. V lost 0 bases, J lost 0 bases, and 17 bases lay in between. In nucleotides, the CDR3 is TGTGCCAGCAGTGAAGCGCGGAGGGGGGGGCTCATGAACACTGAAGCTTTCTTT. Translation gives CASSEARRGGLMNTEAFF.

The chain recombines TRBV12-3 or TRBV12-4 with TRBJ1-6; D gene uncertain. The length of the CDR3 is 13 residues. Trimming left V 1 base short and J 14 bases short, with 12 bases between. The CDR3 DNA reads TGTGCCAGCAGTTTAGGTGGAGGGTTTACCCTCCACTTT. Its translation is CASSLGGGFTLHF.

The count of this clone is one. Compared with germline, one end of the junction differs, possibly owing to a read error. The identical CDR3 is also encoded by other nucleotide sequences in the sample. V is TRBV2 and J is TRBJ2-7; TRBD1 aligns across 7 bases. The CDR3 totals 14 residues. Germline loops: CDR1 SNHLY, CDR2 FYNNEI. CDR3 nucleotides: TGTGCCAGCAGTCCCCGGGACAGCTTCTACGAGCAGTACTTT. This codes for CASSPRDSFYEQYF.

The chain carries TRBV30 and TRBJ2-2, with unresolved D. The V gene's germline CDR1 is GTSNPN and CDR2 SVGIG (reference sequence). The V and J ends lost 1 base and 3 bases respectively, with 6 bases between them. The CDR3 is made up of 13 amino acids. The CDR3 region is CAWSESDTGELFF. In nucleotides, the CDR3 is TGTGCCTGGAGTGAAAGCGACACCGGGGAGCTGTTTTTT.